Sequencing of this TCR beta chain was carried out in a study of T cells in Graves' hyperthyroidism and ophthalmopathy. Study results and limitations: Ophthalmopathy was identified by the model a median about 6.4 months ahead of onset.

The CDR3 is made up of 16 amino acids. Germline trimming cut 3 bases from V and 9 bases from J; bases unmatched to any gene: 12. The germline V gene encodes CDR1 SGHAT and CDR2 FQDESV (reference sequence). This clonotype was observed many times. Its antigen remains unidentified. The investigators amplified TCR beta CDR3 regions from RNA transcripts. TCR CDR3 underwent first-round RT-PCR with the HTBI primer set. TCRdb processed the multiplex PCR reads anew with MiXCR; each CDR3 protein has one entry. Seen here are nearly 600,000 distinct CDR3 sequences, over 11% observed once, and the top ten hold roughly 6.2%.

The V call is TRBV11-1, the J call TRBJ2-1; 9 bases align to TRBD2. Material: blood. This TCR was sampled from a young woman with Graves' hyperthyroidism that later progressed to Graves' ophthalmopathy. The CDR3 DNA is TGTGCCAGCAGCTTCCTAATTAGCGGGAGTGGATCTGAGCAGTTCTTC. Translating it yields CASSFLISGSGSEQFF.